The 32 T cell receptor beta chains presented below share a single source sample, sequenced in a study of T-cell reconstitution after alpha-beta-depleted transplantation in children. Unique molecular identifiers were incorporated into the prepared TCRbeta library. Using its own MiXCR run on the PCR reads, TCRdb lists one record per CDR3 protein. Of 380,000 or so distinct CDR3 sequences in the sample, about an eighth are singletons; the top ten hold about 3.9%. Here the sequenced sample was PBMCs, taken from the stem cell graft. Receptors originate from a human donor who donated a stem cell graft to a child with Fanconi anemia.

Points on this clonotype: A single base separates this from a much larger clone, so it may be a read error. This CDR3 fails to terminate in the conserved phenylalanine or tryptophan, so it likely reflects a read error. The J gene is TRBJ1-1, the V gene TRBV10-3; 7 bases line up with TRBD1. V lost 3 bases to trimming and J lost 2 bases; unmatched junction nucleotides: 6. There are 15 residues in the CDR3. CDR1 is ENHRY and CDR2 is SYGVKD in the germline V gene. CDR3: CAISETGQINTEAFV. The CDR3 DNA reads as TGTGCCATCAGTGAAACGGGACAGATTAACACTGAAGCTTTCGTT.

This clonotype was picked up many times. This chain joins TRBV5-1 and TRBJ2-3, with D perhaps matching TRBD1 (5 bases). The CDR3 is 15 residues long. Germline CDR1 is SGHRS and CDR2 is YFSETQ. The ends were cut back, 0 bases at V and 3 bases at J, with 11 bases in the middle. The CDR3 protein is CASSLEMGLTDTQYF. CDR3 coding DNA: TGCGCCAGCAGCTTGGAAATGGGGCTTACAGATACGCAGTATTTT.

The chain links TRBV7-9 to TRBJ1-1; D unclear. Trimming removed 1 base at V and 7 bases at J, with 10 bases between. The CDR3 is made up of 13 amino acids. CDR1 and CDR2 (germline): SEHNR, FQNEAQ (reference sequence). The CDR3 loop reads CASSLGLLYEAFF. The CDR3 DNA reads TGTGCCAGCAGCTTAGGGCTCCTCTATGAAGCTTTCTTT.

The gene calls are TRBV5-1 and TRBJ2-2; 9 positions agree with TRBD1. CDR3 size: 15 residues. With 4 bases clipped from V and 7 bases from J, the junction kept 8 bases outside the gene matches. Germline V gene data show CDR1 as SGHRS and CDR2 as YFSETQ. Here the CDR3 reads CASSTGTGTYGELFF. The CDR3 DNA reads TGCGCCAGCAGCACCGGGACAGGGACGTACGGGGAGCTGTTTTTT.

The chain has TRBV7-8 and TRBJ2-7; 7 bases agree with TRBD1. V was clipped by 5 bases and J by 6 bases; unmatched bases: 7. The CDR3 extends over 13 amino acids. The germline V gene has CDR1 SGHVS and CDR2 FQNEAQ. The CDR3 sequence: CASSITGDSEQYV. The DNA of the CDR3 is TGTGCCAGCAGCATTACAGGGGACAGCGAGCAGTACGTC.

The sample holds many counts of this clonotype. The CDR3 nucleotides are TGCGCCAGCAGCTTGGCCGGGACAGGGGGTACAGATACGCAGTATTTT. This translates into CASSLAGTGGTDTQYF. The chain carries TRBV5-1 and TRBJ2-3; 11 bases are shared with TRBD1. The V gene end was trimmed by 0 bases and the J gene end by 3 bases; junction bases not matched to a gene: 3. Per germline, CDR1 SGHRS and CDR2 YFSETQ. This CDR3 has 16 residues.

This clonotype was counted a few times. This chain links TRBV4-2 with TRBJ2-3; D remains ambiguous. The ends were cut back, 4 bases at V and 0 bases at J, with 26 bases in the middle. Germline loops: CDR1 LGHNA, CDR2 YNFKEQ. The CDR3 covers 20 residues. CDR3 in amino acids: CASSPNRGGSQHLSTDTQYF. The DNA of the CDR3 is TGTGCCAGCAGCCCTAATCGAGGTGGGTCTCAACATTTGAGCACAGATACGCAGTATTTT.

This clonotype came up many times. The genes are TRBV18 and TRBJ2-3; D might be TRBD1 (5 bases). The CDR3 sequence is 16 residues long. Germline CDR1 reads KGHSH; CDR2 reads LQKENI. V was shortened by 4 bases and J by 2 bases, with 16 bases between the two germline ends. The CDR3, as DNA: TGTGCCAGCTCACAAGTCCCCGACAGCCCCACAGATACGCAGTATTTT. Protein: CASSQVPDSPTDTQYF.

This clonotype was counted at least ten times. This chain connects TRBV12-3 or TRBV12-4 to TRBJ2-2; the match to TRBD2 covers 8 bases. The CDR3 contains 18 residues. With 3 bases clipped from V and 0 bases from J, the junction kept 9 bases outside the gene matches. The CDR3 loop is CASSFVPGGGANTGELFF. CDR3 coding DNA: TGTGCCAGCAGTTTCGTCCCCGGGGGGGGAGCGAACACCGGGGAGCTGTTTTTT.

There are many counts of this clonotype. The chain has TRBV9 and TRBJ1-6, with 8 bases aligning to TRBD1. The V gene end was trimmed by 7 bases and the J gene end by 6 bases; junction bases not matched to a gene: 3. Germline CDR1 SGDLS, CDR2 YYNGEE. The CDR3 runs to 13 residues. The CDR3 loop is CASAGQGNSPLHF. DNA of the CDR3: TGTGCCAGCGCCGGACAGGGTAATTCACCCCTCCACTTT.

In its sample, this clonotype was seen a few times. Here the CDR3 DNA reads TGTGCCAGCAGCCAAGGGGCGGGGAAGCAGTATTTT. It is translated as CASSQGAGKQYF. The chain combines TRBV3-1 with TRBJ2-3; D possibly corresponds to TRBD2 (6 bases). The germline V gene encodes CDR1 LGHDT and CDR2 YNNKEL (reference sequence). The length of the CDR3 is 12 residues. V was trimmed by 1 base and J by 11 bases, leaving 10 bases between them.

This chain connects TRBV10-3 to TRBJ2-2; 10 bases align to TRBD1. Germline V gives CDR1 ENHRY, CDR2 SYGVKD. The trim removed 3 bases at V and 5 bases at J, leaving 6 bases unmatched. CDR3 length: 16 residues. CDR3 sequence (DNA): TGTGCCATCAGTGAAAGGGGGACAGGGGATACCGGGGAGCTGTTTTTT. This translates into CAISERGTGDTGELFF.

This clonotype was observed many times. The chain combines TRBV5-1 with TRBJ2-5; D gene ambiguous. Germline V lookup: CDR1 SGHRS, CDR2 YFSETQ. This CDR3 has 13 amino acids. V shed 0 bases and J shed 3 bases, with 6 bases lying between them. The CDR3, as DNA: TGCGCCAGCAGCTTGGGTTGGGAAGAGACCCAGTACTTC. This sequence encodes CASSLGWEETQYF.

This clonotype was counted a few times. The CDR3 is CASSKQGRTDTQYF. The CDR3 coding sequence is TGTGCCAGCAGTAAACAGGGTCGCACAGATACGCAGTATTTT. The rearrangement joins TRBV12-3 or TRBV12-4 to TRBJ2-3, with D maybe TRBD1 (6 bases). The CDR3 runs to 14 residues. Trimming removed 5 bases at V and 1 base at J, with 10 bases between.

The rearrangement joins TRBV18 to TRBJ1-1; the match to TRBD1 covers 7 bases. In germline, CDR1 is KGHSH, CDR2 LQKENI. Trimming removed 1 base from V and 6 bases from J; junction bases left unmatched: 8. This CDR3 is built from 15 residues. The CDR3 bases are TGTGCCAGCTCACCACTCTTGGACAGGTCCGCTGAAGCTTTCTTT. As protein: CASSPLLDRSAEAFF.

A remark on this clonotype: One end of the junction varies from germline; a read error may be responsible. The rearrangement joins TRBV13 to TRBJ1-2; D possibly corresponds to TRBD1 (5 bases). The CDR3 has 15 amino acids. Germline V CDR1 and CDR2: PRHDT, FYEKMQ (reference sequence). CDR3 loop: CASSVGQLRNYGYTF. In DNA form, the CDR3 reads TGTGCCAGCAGCGTAGGACAACTAAGAAACTATGGCTACACCTTC.

This clonotype was seen ten or more times. V gene TRBV18 combines with J gene TRBJ2-5; D remains unclear. The V gene lost 2 bases and the J gene lost 4 bases, with 8 bases spanning the gap. The germline V gene encodes CDR1 KGHSH and CDR2 LQKENI. This CDR3 comprises 13 residues. The DNA of the CDR3 is TGTGCCAGCTCACCAAGGCAACTAGAGACCCAGTACTTC. Its protein product is CASSPRQLETQYF.

This chain uses TRBV10-3 with TRBJ2-7; 7 bases are shared with TRBD2. Trimming took 11 bases from V and 0 from J; bases not matched to a gene: 10. This CDR3 has 14 residues. The germline V gene has CDR1 ENHRY and CDR2 SYGVKD. The CDR3 DNA reads as TGTGCCGCCGGGGAGGGTCCTAGCTCCTACGAGCAGTACTTC. Its translation: CAAGEGPSSYEQYF.

V and J are TRBV7-9 and TRBJ2-3; D unresolved. V gave up 4 bases and J gave up 2 bases, with 16 bases separating them. CDR3 size: 16 residues. CDR1 and CDR2 from the germline V gene are SEHNR and FQNEAQ (reference sequence). The CDR3 coding sequence is TGTGCCAGCAGCTACACGGCAGGAGTTCCCACAGATACGCAGTATTTT. Translated, it gives CASSYTAGVPTDTQYF.

This chain joins TRBV12-3 or TRBV12-4 and TRBJ1-2, with D possibly TRBD1 on 5 matching bases. V lost 4 bases to trimming and J lost 3 bases, with 18 bases between them. The CDR3 length is 16 residues. The CDR3: CASSSAGFLGDYGYTF. The CDR3 DNA sequence: TGTGCCAGCAGTTCCGCAGGGTTTCTCGGAGACTATGGCTACACCTTC.

This clonotype was detected once. The chain recombines TRBV24-1 with TRBJ2-2; TRBD2 matches at 7 bases. This CDR3 is built from 13 residues. Germline CDR1 reads KGHDR; CDR2 reads SFDVKD. Trimming cost V 9 bases and J 6 bases; bases outside gene matches: 6. As DNA, the CDR3 is TGTGCCACCCCCTGTACTAGCGCCGGGGAGCTGTTTTTT. It codes for CATPCTSAGELFF.

In this sample, this clonotype turned up many times. The chain has TRBV2 and TRBJ1-5; weak D call: TRBD1 (5 bases). Trimming left V 6 bases short and J 2 bases short, with 8 bases between. The germline V gene encodes CDR1 SNHLY and CDR2 FYNNEI. The CDR3 consists of 13 residues. The CDR3 is CASRTGGNQPQHF. The CDR3 DNA reads as TGTGCCAGCAGAACAGGAGGCAATCAGCCCCAGCATTTT.

This clonotype was found many times. The V gene is TRBV7-8, the J gene TRBJ2-7; no reliable D call. CDR3 length equals 15 residues. Trimming pared 1 base from V and 0 bases from J, leaving 10 bases between. Germline V gives CDR1 SGHVS, CDR2 FQNEAQ. The CDR3 protein is CASSLEYSSSYEQYV. CDR3 nucleotide sequence: TGTGCCAGCAGCTTAGAGTATTCGAGCTCCTACGAGCAGTACGTC.

This clonotype was observed a handful of times. This chain links TRBV28 with TRBJ2-6; unclear D gene. There are 18 residues in the CDR3. V lost 3 bases, J lost 0 bases, and 15 bases lay in between. Germline CDR1 MDHEN, CDR2 SYDVKM. The CDR3 loop is CASSFSLGRASGANVLTF. CDR3 sequence (DNA): TGTGCCAGCAGTTTTTCCTTGGGCCGGGCCTCTGGGGCCAACGTCCTGACTTTC.

This clonotype was counted between two and nine times. This rearrangement joins TRBV30 to TRBJ2-2; possible D gene TRBD2, 5 bases. The CDR3 sequence is 15 residues long. The germline CDR1 and CDR2 sequences are GTSNPN and SVGIG (reference sequence). V shed 2 bases and J shed 7 bases, with 17 bases lying between them. The CDR3 is CAWSPRGLRSGELFF. The CDR3 DNA follows: TGTGCCTGGAGTCCCCGAGGGTTACGGAGCGGGGAGCTGTTTTTT.

This clonotype was recorded at least ten times. This chain links TRBV7-2 with TRBJ1-2; D is perhaps TRBD1 (6 bases). The CDR3 totals 11 residues. Germline V gene lookup returns CDR1 SGHTA and CDR2 FQGNSA. V dropped 6 bases and J dropped 4 bases, with 6 bases sitting between them. The CDR3 region has the DNA TGTGCCAGCAGGGACAGCTATGGCTACACCTTC. Translation: CASRDSYGYTF. Combining the CDR3 with reference TRBV7-2 and TRBJ1-2 gives the whole variable domain GAGVSQSPSNKVTEKGKDVELRCDPISGHTALYWYRQSLGQGLEFLIYFQGNSAPDKSGLPSDRFSAERTGGSVSTLTIQRTQQEDSAVYLCASRDSYGYTFGSGTRLTVV.

The chain combines TRBV18 with TRBJ2-3; no definite D call. This CDR3 contains 12 residues. The germline CDR1 and CDR2 sequences are KGHSH and LQKENI. Trimming removed 5 bases from V and 8 bases from J, with 11 bases in between. The CDR3 protein is CASSSDQATQYF. CDR3 DNA: TGTGCCAGCTCATCTGATCAGGCTACGCAGTATTTT. Looking up the rest from reference TRBV18 and TRBJ2-3 gives the full variable domain: NAGVMQNPRHLVRRRGQEARLRCSPMKGHSHVYWYRQLPEEGLKFMVYLQKENIIDESGMPKERFSAEFPKEGPSILRIQQVVRGDSAAYFCASSSDQATQYFGPGTRLTVL.

This clonotype has a count of ten or more. The chain is built from TRBV12-3 or TRBV12-4 and TRBJ2-3, with unresolved D. The CDR3 loop spans 15 amino acids. V lost 1 base, J lost 0 bases, and 8 bases lay in between. The chain's CDR3 is CASSLVVGSTDTQYF. The CDR3, as DNA: TGTGCCAGCAGTTTAGTGGTCGGGAGCACAGATACGCAGTATTTT.

The table lists this clonotype with a few counts. The rearrangement links TRBV4-2 to TRBJ1-6, with a weak D call TRBD1 (6 bases). CDR1 LGHNA and CDR2 YNFKEQ come from the germline V gene. V was cut by 0 bases and J by 7 bases, with 10 bases left in between. The CDR3 has 15 residues. The CDR3 nucleotides are TGTGCCAGCAGCCAAGATGGCAGGGGAAATTCACCCCTCCACTTT. Its protein is CASSQDGRGNSPLHF.

The chain uses TRBV24-1 and TRBJ2-3; no reliable D call. This CDR3 region has 14 residues. V gave up 4 bases and J gave up 6 bases, with 13 bases separating them. Germline CDR1 is KGHDR and CDR2 is SFDVKD. The CDR3 loop is CATSENLVTDTQYF. The CDR3 DNA sequence: TGTGCCACCAGTGAGAACCTGGTGACCGATACGCAGTATTTT.

This clonotype was counted a few times. This chain links TRBV5-1 with TRBJ1-4; 7 bases are shared with TRBD1. The V gene end was trimmed by 5 bases and the J gene end by 7 bases; junction bases not matched to a gene: 14. CDR1 is SGHRS, CDR2 YFSETQ, per germline. The CDR3 has 16 amino acids. As DNA, the CDR3 is TGCGCCAGCAGTTCCGAAGGGGGGACAGTATCTGAAAAACTGTTTTTT. This gives the protein CASSSEGGTVSEKLFF.

There are many counts of this clonotype. The chain is built from TRBV5-1 and TRBJ2-5; perhaps TRBD2 as D (6 bases). Between the trimmed V and J ends, which lost 5 bases and 4 bases, there was a span of 15 bases. This CDR3 spans 14 amino acids. Germline V lookup: CDR1 SGHRS, CDR2 YFSETQ. CDR3 sequence (DNA): TGCGCCAGCAGAAAGATGGAGGGCGGAGAGACCCAGTACTTC. This encodes CASRKMEGGETQYF.